This T cell receptor (beta chain) appears in the sequencing data of a study of blood T cell repertoires in COVID-19. Study-wide background: Researchers got acute and convalescent COVID-19 samples from the United States, Italy and Spain. Sources were T cells, B-cell-depleted T cells, or PBMCs; the material itself was cDNA or gDNA.

Individuals aged roughly 18 to 100 years were recruited from 24 US areas. This CDR3 contains 16 residues. Germline V gene lookup returns CDR1 SGHRS and CDR2 YFSETQ. V gave up 0 bases and J gave up 7 bases, with 17 bases separating them. Libraries were prepared by immunoSEQ multiplex PCR; TCRdb keeps only in-frame clonotypes and omits some of them. The sample lists around 250,000 clones; about 91% were seen once. J is TRBJ2-1 and V is TRBV5-1, with D tentatively TRBD1 (6 bases). The source material was PBMCs or T cells enriched from blood (not recorded which). The TCR originated in a woman aged 40 to 55 with acute COVID-19. The DNA for the CDR3 is TGCGCCAGCAGCTTGGCCCCGGACAGACCAACTAATGAGCAGTTCTTC. Amino acids: CASSLAPDRPTNEQFF.